This TCR beta chain was obtained from a study of monozygotic twins with inflammatory bowel disease. Study-level findings and limits: Limited power may explain why concordant and discordant twins showed no difference in repertoire similarity.

For this clonotype: The antigen is not known.

Germline-derived CDR1 and CDR2 are KGHDR and SFDVKD. The CDR3 runs 13 residues. TCRdb re-called the 5' RACE reads, yielding one record per CDR3 amino acid sequence without DNA. In all, the sample yields about 210,000 distinct CDR3 sequences. This sequence originates from a human donor with ulcerative colitis or Crohn's disease, or a healthy co-twin of an affected twin (not recorded which). The rearrangement joins TRBV24-1 to TRBJ1-2. Input material: blood. The CDR3 here is CATSDSRWYGYTF.